This TCR beta chain was found in a study of post-analysis software for immune sequencing data. Broader study findings: Versus controls, multiple sclerosis patients showed significantly lower diversity (normalized Chao1). In patients, about five TRBV segments were more frequent than in controls, with TRBV5-6, TRBV5-1 and TRBV20-1 among them.

cDNA libraries of TCR beta carried unique molecular identifiers. Using its own MiXCR run on the PCR reads, TCRdb lists one record per CDR3 protein. The table shows fewer than 850,000 distinct CDR3 sequences, with 46% occurring only once. As regards this clonotype: Its antigen is unidentified.

The CDR3 loop spans 16 amino acids. Germline V gives CDR1 MDHEN, CDR2 SYDVKM. V dropped 5 bases and J dropped 4 bases, with 19 bases sitting between them. This TCR was sampled from a girl aged 5-17 years with multiple sclerosis. The chain recombines TRBV28 with TRBJ2-3; a weak D match, TRBD1 (5 bases). The sample comprised blood. CDR3 residues: CASSKGFEVRADTQYF. In nucleotides, the CDR3 is TGTGCCAGCAGTAAGGGCTTCGAGGTCAGGGCAGATACGCAGTATTTT.